These 24 T cell receptor beta chains were all obtained from the same sample, sequenced in a study of OX40 agonist ivuxolimab in advanced cancers. The method was immunoSEQ multiplex PCR; TCRdb's version includes in-frame clones alone and lacks a portion of them. The sample holds about 7,700 clones, 79% seen once. The starting material was CD4+ or CD8+ T cells sorted from blood, obtained in a trial of the OX40 agonist ivuxolimab. The receptors come from an adult with an advanced solid tumor such as melanoma, head and neck, liver or kidney cancer.

This clone is a singleton in its sample. The rearrangement links TRBV7-9 to TRBJ2-3, with unresolved D. The CDR3 totals 12 residues. Germline CDR1 reads SEHNR; CDR2 reads FQNEAQ (reference sequence). Trimming left V 1 base short and J 4 bases short, with 3 bases between. The CDR3 loop reads CASSLGADTQYF. The CDR3, as DNA: TGTGCCAGCAGCTTAGGGGCAGATACGCAGTATTTT.

The V gene is TRBV27, the J gene TRBJ2-1; TRBD1 agrees at 8 bases. V gave up 6 bases and J gave up 3 bases; unmatched junction bases: 4. The CDR3 is 14 amino acids. Germline CDR1 and CDR2: MNHEY and SMNVEV (reference sequence). The CDR3 spells CASRVGTGYNEQFF. In DNA form, the CDR3 reads TGTGCCAGCAGAGTCGGGACAGGCTACAATGAGCAGTTCTTC.

The rearrangement links TRBV6-1 to TRBJ2-1; D unresolved. Germline CDR1 MNHNS, CDR2 SASEGT. V was cut by 1 base and J by 0 bases, with 7 bases left in between. The CDR3 is made up of 15 amino acids. The CDR3 sequence: CASSEGISSYNEQFF. The DNA of the CDR3 is TGTGCCAGCAGTGAAGGTATAAGCTCCTACAATGAGCAGTTCTTC.

This chain links TRBV9 with TRBJ2-1; 8 positions agree with TRBD2. V lost 4 bases to trimming and J lost 5 bases; unmatched junction nucleotides: 8. This CDR3 is built from 15 residues. The germline V gene encodes CDR1 SGDLS and CDR2 YYNGEE. CDR3 in amino acids: CASSRSGSTHNEQFF. Written as DNA, the CDR3 is TGTGCCAGCAGCCGCAGCGGGAGCACCCACAATGAGCAGTTCTTC.

The chain has TRBV11-2 and TRBJ2-7; D is perhaps TRBD1 (6 bases). Trimming removed 5 bases from V and 3 bases from J, with 17 bases in between. The germline V gene has CDR1 SGHAT and CDR2 FQNNGV. This CDR3 comprises 15 residues. The CDR3 region has the DNA TGTGCCAGCAGCGCACAGGGTGAGAGACACTACGAGCAGTACTTC. Its protein is CASSAQGERHYEQYF.

The rearrangement joins TRBV5-5 to TRBJ1-3; D remains ambiguous. The CDR3 has 15 amino acids. Trimming pared 0 bases from V and 1 base from J, leaving 8 bases between. The V gene's germline CDR1 is SGHKS and CDR2 YYEKEE (reference sequence). Here the CDR3 reads CASSLAGGSGNTIYF. The CDR3 DNA reads TGTGCCAGCAGCTTGGCCGGCGGATCTGGAAACACCATATATTTT.

CDR3 residues: CASSLFPVGTRSYEQYF. The CDR3 nucleotides read TGTGCCAGCAGCTTATTCCCGGTGGGGACACGGTCCTACGAGCAGTACTTC. The chain carries TRBV7-9 and TRBJ2-7, with D possibly TRBD1 on 6 matching bases. This CDR3 is built from 17 residues. Trimming pared 2 bases from V and 1 base from J, leaving 18 bases between. The germline V gene encodes CDR1 SEHNR and CDR2 FQNEAQ (reference sequence).

Remarks on this clone: Within the sample, other DNA sequences also encode this same CDR3. The CDR3 region has the DNA TGTGCCAGCAGCTTAGCAGGTTCGAACACTGAAGCTTTCTTT. Its translation: CASSLAGSNTEAFF. The chain is built from TRBV11-2 and TRBJ1-1; D uncertain. Germline CDR1 and CDR2: SGHAT and FQNNGV. The CDR3 spans 14 residues. The ends were cut back, 1 base at V and 1 base at J, with 7 bases in the middle.

This clone was counted only a few times. This chain uses TRBV7-2 with TRBJ1-3, with D unclear. Germline CDR1 reads SGHTA; CDR2 reads FQGNSA. Trimming removed 1 base at V and 0 bases at J, with 13 bases between. The CDR3 is 17 amino acids. The CDR3 sequence: CASSLDYGHLSGNTIYF. CDR3 DNA sequence: TGTGCCAGCAGCTTAGATTACGGGCACCTCTCTGGAAACACCATATATTTT.

The J gene is TRBJ1-1, the V gene TRBV11-1; possible D gene TRBD1, 6 bases. Trimming took 5 bases from V and 8 from J, leaving 15 bases between them. The CDR3 has 13 residues. Germline CDR1 and CDR2: SGHAT and FQDESV (reference sequence). CDR3 amino acids: CASSTDRASEAFF. In DNA, the CDR3 is TGTGCCAGCAGCACGGACAGAGCAAGCGAAGCTTTCTTT.

The count of this clone is one. The gene calls are TRBV28 and TRBJ2-5, with D perhaps matching TRBD1 or TRBD2 (6 bases each). Judging by the DNA end, TRBJ2-7 fits better; the J call may be wrong. This CDR3 has 11 residues. Germline CDR1 MDHEN, CDR2 SYDVKM. For the CDR3, the DNA is TGTGCCAGCGGTGGGGGGCCCGAGCAGTACTTC. Translation gives CASGGGPEQYF.

The chain recombines TRBV2 with TRBJ2-5; D ambiguous. The germline V gene has CDR1 SNHLY and CDR2 FYNNEI. The CDR3 runs 15 residues. With 4 bases removed from V and 0 bases from J, the gap between germline ends came to 12 bases. The DNA for the CDR3 is TGTGCCAGCAGTGGGACCACTGGGGACCAAGAGACCCAGTACTTC. Translated: CASSGTTGDQETQYF.

The V gene is TRBV6-1, the J gene TRBJ2-5; TRBD1 agrees at 9 bases. Germline-derived CDR1 and CDR2 are MNHNS and SASEGT. The CDR3 totals 12 residues. The CDR3, as DNA: TGTGTCACGACAGGGGGAGGTGAGACCCAGTACTTC. Encoded protein: CVTTGGGETQYF.

The chain combines TRBV7-8 with TRBJ2-7; no clear D gene. The germline V gene has CDR1 SGHVS and CDR2 FQNEAQ. The CDR3 loop spans 13 amino acids. Trimming took 6 bases from V and 2 from J, leaving 11 bases between them. CDR3 region: CASSPPRTYEQYF. CDR3 nucleotides: TGTGCCAGCAGTCCGCCAAGAACCTACGAGCAGTACTTC.

V is TRBV7-2 and J is TRBJ2-1; D remains ambiguous. The CDR3 covers 15 residues. Germline loops: CDR1 SGHTA, CDR2 FQGNSA. Trimming took 2 bases from V and 4 from J, leaving 12 bases between them. The CDR3 loop is CASSLSRHRYNEQFF. The CDR3 DNA reads as TGTGCCAGCAGCTTATCGAGACACCGATACAATGAGCAGTTCTTC. Looking up the rest from reference TRBV7-2 and TRBJ2-1 gives the full variable domain: GAGVSQSPSNKVTEKGKDVELRCDPISGHTALYWYRQSLGQGLEFLIYFQGNSAPDKSGLPSDRFSAERTGGSVSTLTIQRTQQEDSAVYLCASSLSRHRYNEQFFGPGTRLTVL.

V is TRBV5-6 and J is TRBJ1-5; no firm D call. The CDR3 is 12 residues long. Trimming cost V 0 bases and J 4 bases, with 2 bases left between them. Germline-derived CDR1 and CDR2 are SGHDT and YYEEEE. The CDR3 nucleotides are TGTGCCAGCAGCTTGGGTAATCAGCCCCAGCATTTT. Translated, it gives CASSLGNQPQHF.

The chain couples TRBV19 to TRBJ2-1; 11 bases line up with TRBD2. CDR3 size: 17 residues. V lost 4 bases to trimming and J lost 7 bases; unmatched junction nucleotides: 12. Germline V gives CDR1 LNHDA, CDR2 SQIVND (reference sequence). CDR3: CASSSLSLAGVGNEQFF. The CDR3 DNA reads TGTGCCAGTAGTAGTCTATCACTAGCGGGAGTAGGGAATGAGCAGTTCTTC.

The chain combines TRBV5-1 with TRBJ2-3; D gene uncertain. The CDR3 covers 13 residues. Germline V gene sequence: CDR1 SGHRS, CDR2 YFSETQ. V was pared by 4 bases and J by 3 bases, with 9 bases between. The CDR3 is CASSRVGTDTQYF. CDR3 DNA: TGCGCCAGCAGCAGGGTAGGGACAGATACGCAGTATTTT.

V usage is TRBV7-6 and J usage is TRBJ1-5; D remains ambiguous. This CDR3 is 13 amino acids long. The germline CDR1 and CDR2 sequences are SGHVS and FNYEAQ. V was clipped by 5 bases and J by 8 bases, with 13 bases between them. CDR3 amino acids: CASSPTVTEPQHF. CDR3 DNA: TGTGCCAGCAGCCCCACCGTGACGGAGCCCCAGCATTTT.

V is TRBV30 and J is TRBJ1-2, with 8 positions matching TRBD1. CDR1 GTSNPN and CDR2 SVGIG come from the germline V gene (reference sequence). The CDR3 is made up of 13 amino acids. The J segment lost 12 bases and the V segment lost 8 bases, leaving 17 bases of the junction unmatched. The DNA for the CDR3 is TGTGCCCTGTACGGGACAGGAATTTCGCTAGACACCTTC. This sequence encodes CALYGTGISLDTF.

The CDR3 sequence is CASSRGAYEQYF. CDR3 in DNA: TGTGCCAGCAGCCGAGGGGCCTACGAGCAGTACTTC. This chain joins TRBV27 and TRBJ2-7, with D perhaps assigned TRBD1 or TRBD2 (5 bases each). The CDR3 loop spans 12 amino acids. Germline-derived CDR1 and CDR2 are MNHEY and SMNVEV (reference sequence). Trimming stripped 6 bases from V and 2 bases from J, with 8 bases between.

The chain is built from TRBV27 and TRBJ2-3; maybe TRBD2 (6 bases). Germline V CDR1 and CDR2: MNHEY, SMNVEV (reference sequence). CDR3 length: 15 residues. The V end was cut by 2 bases, the J end by 4 bases, with 13 bases between. The CDR3 nucleotides are TGTGCCAGCAGTTTACTCGGGACTGTACCAGATACGCAGTATTTT. It codes for CASSLLGTVPDTQYF.

The chain combines TRBV2 with TRBJ2-2; D gene unclear. Trimming removed 5 bases at V and 0 bases at J, with 10 bases between. This CDR3 contains 15 residues. Germline CDR1 and CDR2: SNHLY and FYNNEI. In DNA form, the CDR3 reads TGTGCCAGCAGTTGGACCGTCGCGAACACCGGGGAGCTGTTTTTT. Amino acids: CASSWTVANTGELFF.

The rearrangement links TRBV29-1 to TRBJ2-7; a weak D match, TRBD2 (6 bases). The length of the CDR3 is 12 residues. Germline values: CDR1 SQVTM, CDR2 ANQGSEA. Trimming removed 4 bases at V and 2 bases at J, with 9 bases between. CDR3 residues: CSVAGETYEQYF. The CDR3 DNA sequence: TGCAGCGTTGCGGGGGAAACCTACGAGCAGTACTTC.